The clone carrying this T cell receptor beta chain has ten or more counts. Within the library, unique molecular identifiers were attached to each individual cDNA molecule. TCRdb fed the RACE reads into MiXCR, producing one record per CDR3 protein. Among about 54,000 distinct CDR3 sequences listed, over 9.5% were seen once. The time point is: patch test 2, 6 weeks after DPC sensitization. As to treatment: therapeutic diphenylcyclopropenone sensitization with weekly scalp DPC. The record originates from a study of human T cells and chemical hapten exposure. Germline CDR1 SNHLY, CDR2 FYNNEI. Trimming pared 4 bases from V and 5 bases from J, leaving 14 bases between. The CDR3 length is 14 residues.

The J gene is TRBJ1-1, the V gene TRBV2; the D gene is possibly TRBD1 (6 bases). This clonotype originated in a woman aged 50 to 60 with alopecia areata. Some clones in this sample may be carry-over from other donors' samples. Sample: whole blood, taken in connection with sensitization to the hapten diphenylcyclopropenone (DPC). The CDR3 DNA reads TGTGCCAGCAGTGGGCAACAGGGTTATACTGAAGCTTTCTTT. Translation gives CASSGQQGYTEAFF.